This section outlines one T cell receptor (beta chain) sequence together with its context. The data belong to a study of blood T cell repertoires in COVID-19. Some clones are missing from TCRdb's copy, which holds only in-frame ones; the method was immunoSEQ multiplex PCR. The sample includes 160,000 or so clones, about 85% of them seen just once. Per germline, CDR1 LGHNA and CDR2 YSLEER. There are 17 residues in the CDR3. The junction had 10 bases not matched to a gene; V was cut back by 3 bases and J by 3 bases. The J gene is TRBJ2-3, the V gene TRBV4-3; 9 bases match TRBD2. This TCR derives from a man between 65 and 80 years old who had recovered from COVID-19. Sequencing used peripheral blood. The CDR3 here is CASSQRIAGERTDTQYF. Written as DNA, the CDR3 is TGCGCCAGCAGCCAGAGAATAGCGGGGGAGCGGACAGATACGCAGTATTTT.